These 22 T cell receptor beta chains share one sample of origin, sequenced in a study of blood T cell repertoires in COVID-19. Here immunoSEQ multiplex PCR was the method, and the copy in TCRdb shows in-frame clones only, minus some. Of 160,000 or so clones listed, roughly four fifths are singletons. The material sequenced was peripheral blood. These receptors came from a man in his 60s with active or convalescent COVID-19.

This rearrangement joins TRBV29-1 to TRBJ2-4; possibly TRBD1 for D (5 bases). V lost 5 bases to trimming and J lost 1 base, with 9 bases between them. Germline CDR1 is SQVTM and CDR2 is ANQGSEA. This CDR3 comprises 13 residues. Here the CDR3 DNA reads TGCAGCGTTCTCTCAGGGGCCAAAAACATTCAGTACTTC. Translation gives CSVLSGAKNIQYF.

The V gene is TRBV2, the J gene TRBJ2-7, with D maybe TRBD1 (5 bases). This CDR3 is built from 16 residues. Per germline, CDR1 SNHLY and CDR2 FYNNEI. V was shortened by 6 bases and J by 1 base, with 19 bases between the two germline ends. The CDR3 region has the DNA TGTGCCAGCAGGGAAAGCCGCGCGGCAGGGTCCTACGAGCAGTACTTC. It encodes CASRESRAAGSYEQYF.

This CDR3 reads CASSPGGTAAYNSPLHF. The CDR3 DNA reads as TGTGCCAGCAGCCCGGGAGGGACGGCGGCCTATAATTCACCCCTCCACTTT. The chain is built from TRBV5-4 and TRBJ1-6; possibly TRBD1 for D (5 bases). This CDR3 has 17 amino acids. Trimming took 4 bases from V and 2 from J, leaving 16 bases between them. Germline CDR1 is SGHNT and CDR2 is YYREEE (reference sequence).

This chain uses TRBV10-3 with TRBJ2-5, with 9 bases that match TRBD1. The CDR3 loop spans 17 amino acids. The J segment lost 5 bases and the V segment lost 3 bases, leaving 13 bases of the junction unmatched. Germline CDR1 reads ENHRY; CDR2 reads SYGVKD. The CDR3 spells CAISDPSHRGRRETQYF. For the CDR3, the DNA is TGTGCCATCAGTGATCCAAGCCACAGGGGGCGTAGGGAGACCCAGTACTTC.

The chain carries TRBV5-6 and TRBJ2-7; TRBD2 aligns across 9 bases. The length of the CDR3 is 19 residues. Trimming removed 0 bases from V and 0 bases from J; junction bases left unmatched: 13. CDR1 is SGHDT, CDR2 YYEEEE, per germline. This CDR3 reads CASSLAIRASGRSSYEQYF. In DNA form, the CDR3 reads TGTGCCAGCAGCTTGGCTATTCGGGCGAGCGGGAGGAGCTCCTACGAGCAGTACTTC.

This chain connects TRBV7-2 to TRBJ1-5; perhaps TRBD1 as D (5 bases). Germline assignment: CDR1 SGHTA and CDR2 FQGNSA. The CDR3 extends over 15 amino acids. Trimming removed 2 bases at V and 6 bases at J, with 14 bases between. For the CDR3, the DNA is TGTGCCAGCAGCTTATTGGGGGGAGGCGGTCAGCCCCAGCATTTT. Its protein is CASSLLGGGGQPQHF.

CDR3 bases: TGTGCCAGCAGATCCCTTAGCGGGGGTGGAGATACGCAGTATTTT. It translates to CASRSLSGGGDTQYF. V and J are TRBV2 and TRBJ2-3, with 9 bases aligning to TRBD2. The ends lost 6 bases at V and 5 bases at J; junction bases unmatched: 9. Per the germline V gene, CDR1 is SNHLY and CDR2 is FYNNEI. The CDR3 totals 15 residues.

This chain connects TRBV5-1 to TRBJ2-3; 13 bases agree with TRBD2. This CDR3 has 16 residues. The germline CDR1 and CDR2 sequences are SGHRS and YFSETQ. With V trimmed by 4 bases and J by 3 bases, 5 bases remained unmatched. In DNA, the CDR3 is TGCGCCAGCAGCCCCGGACTAGCGGGAGTAACAGATACGCAGTATTTT. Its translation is CASSPGLAGVTDTQYF.

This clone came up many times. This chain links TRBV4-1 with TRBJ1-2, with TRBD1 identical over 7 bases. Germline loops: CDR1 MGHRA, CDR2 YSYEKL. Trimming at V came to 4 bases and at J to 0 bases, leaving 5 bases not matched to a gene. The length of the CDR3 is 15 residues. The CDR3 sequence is CASSRAGGSNYGYTF. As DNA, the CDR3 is TGCGCCAGCAGCCGAGCAGGGGGTTCTAACTATGGCTACACCTTC.

The CDR3 sequence: CASSFRYEQYF. CDR3 DNA sequence: TGTGCCAGCAGTTTTCGGTACGAGCAGTACTTC. This chain joins TRBV12-3 or TRBV12-4 and TRBJ2-7; D unresolved. The CDR3 covers 11 residues. The V end was cut by 3 bases, the J end by 4 bases, with 4 bases between.

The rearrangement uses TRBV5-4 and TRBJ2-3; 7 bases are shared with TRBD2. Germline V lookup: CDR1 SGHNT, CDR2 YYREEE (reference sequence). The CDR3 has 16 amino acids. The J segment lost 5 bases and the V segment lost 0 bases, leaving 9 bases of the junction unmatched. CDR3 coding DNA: TGTGCCAGCAGCTTGGTGGCTAGCGGCCTTATAGATACGCAGTATTTT. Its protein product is CASSLVASGLIDTQYF.

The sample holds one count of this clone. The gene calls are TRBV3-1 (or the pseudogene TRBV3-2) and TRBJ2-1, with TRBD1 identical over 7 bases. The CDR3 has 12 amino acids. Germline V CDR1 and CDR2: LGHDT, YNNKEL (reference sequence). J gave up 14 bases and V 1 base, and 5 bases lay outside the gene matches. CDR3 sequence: CASSQVRQGKFF. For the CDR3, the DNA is TGTGCCAGCAGCCAAGTCAGACAGGGAAAGTTCTTC.

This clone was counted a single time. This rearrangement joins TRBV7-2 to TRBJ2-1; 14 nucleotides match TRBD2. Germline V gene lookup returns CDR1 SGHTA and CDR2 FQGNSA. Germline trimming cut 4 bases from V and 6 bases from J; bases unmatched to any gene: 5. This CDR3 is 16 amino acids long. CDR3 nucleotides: TGTGCCAGCAGCTCGCAGACTAGCGGGGGGGCCAATGAGCAGTTCTTC. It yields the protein CASSSQTSGGANEQFF.

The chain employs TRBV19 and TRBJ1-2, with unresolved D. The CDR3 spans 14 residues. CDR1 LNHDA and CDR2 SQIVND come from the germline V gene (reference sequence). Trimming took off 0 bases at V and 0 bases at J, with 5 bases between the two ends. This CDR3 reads CASSIDRTNYGYTF. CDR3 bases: TGTGCCAGTAGTATAGACAGGACTAACTATGGCTACACCTTC.

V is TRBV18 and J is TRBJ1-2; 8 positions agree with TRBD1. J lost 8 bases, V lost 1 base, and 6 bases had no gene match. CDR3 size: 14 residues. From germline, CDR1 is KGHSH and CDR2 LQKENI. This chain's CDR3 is CASSPLRRGQGYTF. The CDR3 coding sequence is TGTGCCAGCTCACCACTCCGCAGGGGGCAGGGCTACACCTTC.

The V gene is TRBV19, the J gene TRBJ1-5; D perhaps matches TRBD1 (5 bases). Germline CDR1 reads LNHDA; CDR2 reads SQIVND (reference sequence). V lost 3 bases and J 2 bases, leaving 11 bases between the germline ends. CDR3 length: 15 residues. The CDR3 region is CASSILGEGNQPQHF. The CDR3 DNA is TGTGCCAGTAGTATTTTGGGGGAGGGCAATCAGCCCCAGCATTTT.

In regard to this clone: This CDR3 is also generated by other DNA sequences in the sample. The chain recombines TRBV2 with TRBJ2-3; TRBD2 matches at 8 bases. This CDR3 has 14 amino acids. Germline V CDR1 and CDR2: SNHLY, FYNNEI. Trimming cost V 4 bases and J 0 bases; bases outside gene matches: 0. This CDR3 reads CASSGLASTDTQYF. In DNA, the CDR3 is TGTGCCAGCAGTGGACTAGCGAGCACAGATACGCAGTATTTT.

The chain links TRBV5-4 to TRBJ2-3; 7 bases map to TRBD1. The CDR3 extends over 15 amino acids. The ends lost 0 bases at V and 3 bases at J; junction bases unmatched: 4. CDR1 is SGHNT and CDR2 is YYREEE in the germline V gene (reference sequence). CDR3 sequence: CASSLEGAVTDTQYF. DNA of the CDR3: TGTGCCAGCAGCTTGGAGGGGGCCGTTACAGATACGCAGTATTTT.

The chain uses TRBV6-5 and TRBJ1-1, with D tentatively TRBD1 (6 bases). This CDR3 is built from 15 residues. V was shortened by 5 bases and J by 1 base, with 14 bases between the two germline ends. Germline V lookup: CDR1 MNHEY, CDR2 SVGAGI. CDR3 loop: CASSRTVQGNTEAFF. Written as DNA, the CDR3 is TGTGCCAGCAGTCGTACGGTACAGGGGAACACTGAAGCTTTCTTT.

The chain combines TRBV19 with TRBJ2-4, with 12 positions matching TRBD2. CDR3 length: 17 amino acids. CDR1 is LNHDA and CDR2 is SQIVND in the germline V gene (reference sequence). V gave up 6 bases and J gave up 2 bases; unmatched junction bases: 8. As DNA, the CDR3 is TGTGCCAGTAGCTGGACTAGCGGGGCCCTAACCAAAAACATTCAGTACTTC. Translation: CASSWTSGALTKNIQYF.

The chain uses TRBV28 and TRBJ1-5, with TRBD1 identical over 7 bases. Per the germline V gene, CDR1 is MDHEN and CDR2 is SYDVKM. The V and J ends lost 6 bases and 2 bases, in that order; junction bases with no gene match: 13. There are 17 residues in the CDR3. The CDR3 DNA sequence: TGTGCCAGCAGCCCGACGACAGGGTTGGCTCGCAATCAGCCCCAGCATTTT. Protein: CASSPTTGLARNQPQHF.

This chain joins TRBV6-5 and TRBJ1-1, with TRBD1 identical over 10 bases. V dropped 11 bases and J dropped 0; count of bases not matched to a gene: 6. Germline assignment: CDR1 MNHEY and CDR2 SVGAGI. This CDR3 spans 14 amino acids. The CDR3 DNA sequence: TGTGCCGGACAGACAGGGGGCTTGAACACTGAAGCTTTCTTT. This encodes CAGQTGGLNTEAFF.